Listed here are 29 T cell receptor beta chains from one sample, sequenced in a study of blood T cell repertoires in COVID-19. Produced via immunoSEQ multiplex PCR; TCRdb's table is partial and in-frame only. The sample yields 140,000 to 150,000 clones, about 83% seen once. The sample was peripheral blood. The receptors shown here come from a woman between 45 and 65 years old with active or convalescent COVID-19.

The chain combines TRBV24-1 with TRBJ2-7, with 13 bases that match TRBD2. Trimming removed 4 bases from V and 1 base from J; junction bases left unmatched: 9. CDR1 is KGHDR and CDR2 is SFDVKD in the germline V gene. This CDR3 is 18 amino acids long. The CDR3: CATSEPGLAGLHSYEQYF. DNA for the CDR3: TGTGCCACCAGTGAGCCGGGACTAGCGGGATTGCATTCCTACGAGCAGTACTTC.

The chain joins TRBV27 to TRBJ2-1; 8 bases line up with TRBD2. V shed 3 bases, J shed 1 base, and the junction held 2 bases outside the gene matches. The CDR3 runs 15 residues. The germline gives CDR1 MNHEY, CDR2 SMNVEV (reference sequence). Written as DNA, the CDR3 is TGTGCCAGCAGTTTTGAGCGGGAGTCCTACAATGAGCAGTTCTTC. Amino acids: CASSFERESYNEQFF.

The V and J genes are TRBV3-1 (or the pseudogene TRBV3-2) and TRBJ2-7; 12 nucleotides match TRBD2. Per germline, CDR1 LGHDT and CDR2 YNNKEL (reference sequence). CDR3 length: 15 residues. V shed 1 base and J 3 bases; nucleotides not matched to a gene: 1. In DNA form, the CDR3 reads TGTGCCAGCAGCCAAGGACTAGCGGGGGACTACGAGCAGTACTTC. Amino acid sequence: CASSQGLAGDYEQYF.

The chain uses TRBV29-1 and TRBJ2-5; possible D gene TRBD1, 6 bases. Trimming stripped 4 bases from V and 1 base from J, with 7 bases between. Germline V lookup: CDR1 SQVTM, CDR2 ANQGSEA. This CDR3 is 12 amino acids long. CDR3 loop: CSVGTAQETQYF. In DNA, the CDR3 is TGCAGCGTTGGGACAGCCCAAGAGACCCAGTACTTC.

The chain carries TRBV19 and TRBJ2-1; D uncertain. V was clipped by 3 bases and J by 8 bases, with 8 bases between them. The CDR3 runs 12 residues. CDR1 is LNHDA, CDR2 SQIVND, per germline (reference sequence). Here the CDR3 DNA reads TGTGCCAGTAGTATCCTAGGATATGAGCAGTTCTTC. Amino acid sequence: CASSILGYEQFF.

The chain is built from TRBV27 and TRBJ1-2, with TRBD1 matching 7 bases. Per germline, CDR1 MNHEY and CDR2 SMNVEV (reference sequence). The CDR3 length is 15 residues. Trimming at V came to 5 bases and at J to 4 bases, leaving 10 bases not matched to a gene. CDR3 in amino acids: CASSPDHGTAYGYTF. The CDR3 DNA reads TGTGCCAGCAGTCCGGATCACGGGACAGCCTATGGCTACACCTTC.

The chain joins TRBV30 to TRBJ1-3; TRBD1 might be the D (5 bases). CDR3 length equals 14 residues. V shed 4 bases and J shed 4 bases, with 14 bases lying between them. The germline V gene encodes CDR1 GTSNPN and CDR2 SVGIG (reference sequence). CDR3 region: CAWTVGGTGNTIYF. Written as DNA, the CDR3 is TGTGCCTGGACCGTCGGGGGTACGGGAAACACCATATATTTT.

The chain links TRBV13 to TRBJ2-3, with TRBD2 identical over 12 bases. With 2 bases clipped from V and 5 bases from J, the junction kept 5 bases outside the gene matches. CDR3 length: 16 amino acids. The V gene's germline CDR1 is PRHDT and CDR2 FYEKMQ (reference sequence). CDR3 DNA: TGTGCCAGCAGCTTACGGTCTAGCGGGAGGGGAGATACGCAGTATTTT. Translated, it gives CASSLRSSGRGDTQYF.

V is TRBV19 and J is TRBJ1-2, with D maybe TRBD1 (5 bases). The ends were cut back, 6 bases at V and 4 bases at J, with 12 bases in the middle. Germline CDR1 is LNHDA and CDR2 is SQIVND (reference sequence). The CDR3 has 13 residues. The CDR3 loop reads CASSSAGGYGYTF. The DNA of the CDR3 is TGTGCCAGTAGCTCGGCCGGGGGCTATGGCTACACCTTC. The complete variable domain, with remaining parts taken from reference TRBV19 and TRBJ1-2, reads DGGITQSPKYLFRKEGQNVTLSCEQNLNHDAMYWYRQDPGQGLRLIYYSQIVNDFQKGDIAEGYSVSREKKESFPLTVTSAQKNPTAFYLCASSSAGGYGYTFGSGTRLTVV.

The chain has TRBV10-2 and TRBJ2-2, with D possibly being TRBD2 (6 bases). V shed 6 bases and J shed 0 bases, with 23 bases lying between them. Germline CDR1 WSHSY, CDR2 SAAADI. The CDR3 sequence is 19 residues long. The DNA for the CDR3 is TGCGCCAGCAGCTTTTCAAGCCGGGACTCCACAGCGAACACCGGGGAGCTGTTTTTT. This gives the protein CASSFSSRDSTANTGELFF.

The V and J genes are TRBV5-1 and TRBJ1-1, with D possibly TRBD1 on 5 matching bases. CDR1 and CDR2 (germline): SGHRS, YFSETQ. V lost 4 bases and J lost 1, with 11 bases in between. The length of the CDR3 is 14 residues. The CDR3 is CASSTQEKNTEAFF. For the CDR3, the DNA is TGCGCCAGCAGCACACAGGAAAAGAACACTGAAGCTTTCTTT.

This clone appeared once. The V call is TRBV7-2, the J call TRBJ1-2, with TRBD1 matching 7 bases. CDR1 and CDR2 from the germline V gene are SGHTA and FQGNSA. Trimming removed 5 bases from V and 4 bases from J; junction bases left unmatched: 4. There are 13 residues in the CDR3. CDR3 protein: CASSPGTVYGYTF. The CDR3 bases are TGTGCCAGCAGCCCGGGGACAGTCTATGGCTACACCTTC.

This chain links TRBV11-3 with TRBJ2-1, with a weak D call TRBD2 (5 bases). This CDR3 has 13 residues. V lost 4 bases, J lost 9 bases, and 13 bases lay in between. Germline assignment: CDR1 SGHNT and CDR2 YENEEA. The CDR3 nucleotides are TGTGCCAGCAGCTCGGGGTGGGGTGGTGAGCAGTTCTTC. It encodes CASSSGWGGEQFF.

The genes are TRBV5-4 and TRBJ1-1, with a weak D call TRBD1 (6 bases). Germline V gives CDR1 SGHNT, CDR2 YYREEE (reference sequence). The CDR3 totals 16 residues. With 4 bases removed from V and 1 base from J, the gap between germline ends came to 17 bases. The CDR3 here is CASSAGDTSSNTEAFF. The CDR3, as DNA: TGTGCCAGCAGCGCAGGGGACACCTCCTCGAACACTGAAGCTTTCTTT.

The V gene is TRBV19, the J gene TRBJ1-3; D is unresolved. The V end lost 8 bases, the J end lost 0 bases, and 8 bases lay between the germline ends. Germline V CDR1 and CDR2: LNHDA, SQIVND (reference sequence). The CDR3 totals 13 residues. Here the CDR3 DNA reads TGTGCCAGTTCCGGTTTCTCTGGAAACACCATATATTTT. Its protein is CASSGFSGNTIYF.

This clone was detected only a few times. This chain links TRBV15 with TRBJ2-2; D not resolved. V lost 1 base to trimming and J lost 6 bases, with 15 bases between them. Germline lookup yields CDR1 LNHNV and CDR2 YYDKDF (reference sequence). The length of the CDR3 is 16 residues. The CDR3 bases are TGTGCCACCAGCAGAGTACCACTTGATGTTTCCGGGGAGCTGTTTTTT. It translates to CATSRVPLDVSGELFF.

The gene calls are TRBV24-1 and TRBJ2-3, with 9 bases matching TRBD1. Germline loops: CDR1 KGHDR, CDR2 SFDVKD. V shed 7 bases and J 9 bases; nucleotides not matched to a gene: 19. The CDR3 extends over 17 amino acids. CDR3 amino acids: CATSPAPGQGLSGTQYF. DNA of the CDR3: TGTGCCACCAGCCCCGCCCCCGGACAGGGGCTATCAGGCACGCAGTATTTT.

This clone turned up a few times. This chain uses TRBV9 with TRBJ2-2, with D possibly matching TRBD2 (5 bases). The germline CDR1 and CDR2 sequences are SGDLS and YYNGEE. Trimming pared 6 bases from V and 5 bases from J, leaving 17 bases between. CDR3 length: 15 amino acids. The CDR3 region has the DNA TGTGCCAGCACCTCCGGGAACACATTTACCGGGGAGCTGTTTTTT. Amino acids: CASTSGNTFTGELFF.

With regard to this clone: The sample holds other DNA sequences that translate to the same CDR3. The chain recombines TRBV7-2 with TRBJ1-6; D unclear. The CDR3 sequence is 13 residues long. Per germline, CDR1 SGHTA and CDR2 FQGNSA. V gave up 2 bases and J gave up 8 bases, with 7 bases separating them. CDR3 amino acids: CASSLPPYSPLHF. The CDR3 DNA reads TGTGCCAGCAGCTTACCTCCGTATTCACCCCTCCACTTT. Full variable domain (outside the CDR3, taken from reference TRBV7-2 and TRBJ1-6): GAGVSQSPSNKVTEKGKDVELRCDPISGHTALYWYRQSLGQGLEFLIYFQGNSAPDKSGLPSDRFSAERTGGSVSTLTIQRTQQEDSAVYLCASSLPPYSPLHFGNGTRLTVT.

The V call is TRBV6-5, the J call TRBJ1-2, with unresolved D. Per the germline V gene, CDR1 is MNHEY and CDR2 is SVGAGI. Deletions cut 0 bases from V and 8 bases from J, with 7 bases between. CDR3 size: 12 residues. The DNA of the CDR3 is TGTGCCAGCAGTTACTCCGGGGAAGGCTACACCTTC. The encoded protein is CASSYSGEGYTF.

The V call is TRBV18, the J call TRBJ2-7, with 8 bases aligning to TRBD2. Germline assignment: CDR1 KGHSH and CDR2 LQKENI. CDR3 length: 15 residues. V was pared by 4 bases and J by 6 bases, with 11 bases of the junction left unmatched. For the CDR3, the DNA is TGTGCCAGCTCACTCGGGACTAGAGAGTTTCGCGAGCAGTACTTC. Encoded protein: CASSLGTREFREQYF.

CDR3 sequence reads: CATSDSDRTDTQYF. CDR3 DNA: TGTGCCACCAGTGACTCCGACAGAACAGATACGCAGTATTTT. V usage is TRBV24-1 and J usage is TRBJ2-3, with D tentatively TRBD1 (5 bases). The V gene's germline CDR1 is KGHDR and CDR2 SFDVKD. Between the trimmed V and J ends, which lost 4 bases and 3 bases, there was a span of 10 bases. The CDR3 runs 14 residues.

This chain links TRBV6-5 with TRBJ2-1; perhaps TRBD1 as D (7 bases). The length of the CDR3 is 16 residues. Germline V CDR1 and CDR2: MNHEY, SVGAGI. The V gene lost 0 bases and the J gene lost 4 bases, with 13 bases spanning the gap. The CDR3 region is CASSYSAGGIYNEQFF. DNA for the CDR3: TGTGCCAGCAGTTACTCCGCAGGGGGGATTTACAATGAGCAGTTCTTC.

This rearrangement joins TRBV29-1 to TRBJ1-2, with D perhaps matching TRBD1 (6 bases). This CDR3 is 12 amino acids long. Trimming left V 7 bases short and J 5 bases short, with 14 bases between. Germline-derived CDR1 and CDR2 are SQVTM and ANQGSEA. CDR3 region: CSGGGLQYGYTF. The DNA for the CDR3 is TGCAGCGGGGGGGGGCTTCAGTATGGCTACACCTTC.

The chain has TRBV12-3 or TRBV12-4 and TRBJ1-2; D remains ambiguous. Trimming pared 3 bases from V and 4 bases from J, leaving 9 bases between. CDR3 length equals 13 residues. In DNA form, the CDR3 reads TGTGCCAGCAGTTTCCCGGGAGGCTATGGCTACACCTTC. Translating it yields CASSFPGGYGYTF.

V usage is TRBV12-5 and J usage is TRBJ1-1; the D is unclear. Trimming stripped 7 bases from V and 5 bases from J, with 11 bases between. The CDR3 covers 12 residues. Germline loops: CDR1 LGHNT, CDR2 FRNRAP. DNA for the CDR3: TGTGCTAGTGCCCCATCCGGGACTGAAGCTTTCTTT. Protein product: CASAPSGTEAFF.

J is TRBJ2-1 and V is TRBV15; TRBD2 agrees at 11 bases. This CDR3 has 15 residues. The junction had 5 bases not matched to a gene; V was cut back by 3 bases and J by 7 bases. Per germline, CDR1 LNHNV and CDR2 YYDKDF (reference sequence). The CDR3 coding sequence is TGTGCCACCAGCAGTAGGGCTAGCGGGAGGAATGAGCAGTTCTTC. Residues: CATSSRASGRNEQFF. Full variable domain (outside the CDR3, taken from reference TRBV15 and TRBJ2-1): DAMVIQNPRYQVTQFGKPVTLSCSQTLNHNVMYWYQQKSSQAPKLLFHYYDKDFNNEADTPDNFQSRRPNTSFCFLDIRSPGLGDTAMYLCATSSRASGRNEQFFGPGTRLTVL.

The V gene is TRBV4-3, the J gene TRBJ1-4, with D unresolved. Trimming took off 0 bases at V and 0 bases at J, with 8 bases between the two ends. Germline CDR1 LGHNA, CDR2 YSLEER. The CDR3 extends over 16 amino acids. The CDR3 coding sequence is TGCGCCAGCAGCCAAGACCCAAGAGCAACTAATGAAAAACTGTTTTTT. This gives the protein CASSQDPRATNEKLFF.

V usage is TRBV7-3 and J usage is TRBJ1-2, with D maybe TRBD1 (6 bases). From germline, CDR1 is SGHTA and CDR2 FQGTGA. Trimming pared 6 bases from V and 3 bases from J, leaving 14 bases between. The CDR3 has 14 amino acids. CDR3 protein: CASSPSGGHYGYTF. CDR3 coding DNA: TGTGCCAGCAGTCCCTCGGGGGGGCACTATGGCTACACCTTC.